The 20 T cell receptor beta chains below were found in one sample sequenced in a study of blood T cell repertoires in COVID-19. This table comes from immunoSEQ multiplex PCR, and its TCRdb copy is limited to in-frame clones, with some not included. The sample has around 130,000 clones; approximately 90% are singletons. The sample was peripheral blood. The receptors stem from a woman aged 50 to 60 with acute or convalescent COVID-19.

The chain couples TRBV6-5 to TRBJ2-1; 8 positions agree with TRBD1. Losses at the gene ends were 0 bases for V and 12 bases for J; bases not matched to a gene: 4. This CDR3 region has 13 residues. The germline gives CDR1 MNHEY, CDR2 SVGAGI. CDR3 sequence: CASSYSGQGRQFF. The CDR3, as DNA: TGTGCCAGCAGTTACTCAGGACAGGGACGGCAGTTCTTC.

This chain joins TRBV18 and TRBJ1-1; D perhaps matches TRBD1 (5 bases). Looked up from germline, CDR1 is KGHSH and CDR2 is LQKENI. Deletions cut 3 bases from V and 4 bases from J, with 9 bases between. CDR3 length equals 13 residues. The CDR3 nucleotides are TGTGCCAGCTCACCCAACCAGGGCACTGAAGCTTTCTTT. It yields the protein CASSPNQGTEAFF.

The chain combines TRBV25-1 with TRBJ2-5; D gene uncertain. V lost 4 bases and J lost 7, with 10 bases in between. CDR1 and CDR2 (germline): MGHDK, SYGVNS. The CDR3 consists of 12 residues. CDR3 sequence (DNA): TGTGCCAGCAGTGCCTCGTTCGGGACCCAGTACTTC. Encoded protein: CASSASFGTQYF.

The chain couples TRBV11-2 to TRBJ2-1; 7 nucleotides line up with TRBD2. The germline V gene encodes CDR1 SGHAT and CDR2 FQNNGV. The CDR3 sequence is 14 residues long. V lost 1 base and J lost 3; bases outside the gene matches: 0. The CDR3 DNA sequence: TGTGCCAGCAGCTTAGGGACTAGCTACAATGAGCAGTTCTTC. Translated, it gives CASSLGTSYNEQFF.

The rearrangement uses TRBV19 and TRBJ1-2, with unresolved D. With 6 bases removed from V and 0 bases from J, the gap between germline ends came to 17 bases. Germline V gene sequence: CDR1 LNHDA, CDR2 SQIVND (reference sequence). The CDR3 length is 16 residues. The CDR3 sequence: CASRGWASNTNYGYTF. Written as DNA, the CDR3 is TGTGCCAGTAGAGGCTGGGCAAGCAACACTAACTATGGCTACACCTTC.

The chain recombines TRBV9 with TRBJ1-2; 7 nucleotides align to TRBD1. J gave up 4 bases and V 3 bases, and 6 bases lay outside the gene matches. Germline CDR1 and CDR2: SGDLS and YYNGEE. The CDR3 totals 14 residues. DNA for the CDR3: TGTGCCAGCAGCGCACCAGGGGACAGCTATGGCTACACCTTC. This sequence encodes CASSAPGDSYGYTF.

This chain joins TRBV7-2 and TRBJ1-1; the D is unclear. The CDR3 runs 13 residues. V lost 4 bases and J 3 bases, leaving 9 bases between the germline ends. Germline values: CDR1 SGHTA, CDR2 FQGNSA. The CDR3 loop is CASSWLLDTEAFF. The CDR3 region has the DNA TGTGCCAGCAGCTGGTTGTTAGACACTGAAGCTTTCTTT.

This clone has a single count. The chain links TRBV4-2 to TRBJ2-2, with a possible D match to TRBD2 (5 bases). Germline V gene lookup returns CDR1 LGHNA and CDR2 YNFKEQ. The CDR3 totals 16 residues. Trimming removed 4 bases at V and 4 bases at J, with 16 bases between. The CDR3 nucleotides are TGTGCCAGCAGCCCCCGGGAAAGAAAAGGCACCGGGGAGCTGTTTTTT. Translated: CASSPRERKGTGELFF.

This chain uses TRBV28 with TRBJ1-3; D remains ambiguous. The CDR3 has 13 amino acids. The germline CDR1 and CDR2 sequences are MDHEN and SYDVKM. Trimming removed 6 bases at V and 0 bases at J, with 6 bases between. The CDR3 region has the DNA TGTGCCAGCAGGGTCAGCTCTGGAAACACCATATATTTT. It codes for CASRVSSGNTIYF. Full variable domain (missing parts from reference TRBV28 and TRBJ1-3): DVKVTQSSRYLVKRTGEKVFLECVQDMDHENMFWYRQDPGLGLRLIYFSYDVKMKEKGDIPEGYSVSREKKERFSLILESASTNQTSMYLCASRVSSGNTIYFGEGSWLTVV.

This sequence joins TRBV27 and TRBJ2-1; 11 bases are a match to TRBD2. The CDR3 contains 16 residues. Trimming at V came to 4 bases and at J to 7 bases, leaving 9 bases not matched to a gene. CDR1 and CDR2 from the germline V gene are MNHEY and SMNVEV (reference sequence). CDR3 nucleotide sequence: TGTGCCAGCAGTTCCCTAGCGGGAGGCAGTTTAAATGAGCAGTTCTTC. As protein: CASSSLAGGSLNEQFF.

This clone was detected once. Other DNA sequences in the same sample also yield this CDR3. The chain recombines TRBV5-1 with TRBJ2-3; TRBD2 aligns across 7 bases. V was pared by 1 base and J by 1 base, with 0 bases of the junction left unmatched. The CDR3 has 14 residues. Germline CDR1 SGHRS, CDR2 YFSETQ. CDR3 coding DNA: TGCGCCAGCAGCTTGACTAGCGGCACAGATACGCAGTATTTT. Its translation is CASSLTSGTDTQYF.

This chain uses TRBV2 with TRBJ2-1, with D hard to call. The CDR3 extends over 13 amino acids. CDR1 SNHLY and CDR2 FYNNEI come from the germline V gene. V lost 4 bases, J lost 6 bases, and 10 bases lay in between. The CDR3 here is CASSGAPLNEQFF. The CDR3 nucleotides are TGTGCCAGCAGTGGGGCTCCCCTCAATGAGCAGTTCTTC.

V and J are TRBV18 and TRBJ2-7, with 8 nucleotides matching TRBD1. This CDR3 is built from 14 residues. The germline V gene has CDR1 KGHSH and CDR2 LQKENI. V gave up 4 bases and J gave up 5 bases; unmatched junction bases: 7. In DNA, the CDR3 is TGTGCCAGCTCACGGGACAGGTCAGGCAACGAGCAGTACTTC. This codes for CASSRDRSGNEQYF.

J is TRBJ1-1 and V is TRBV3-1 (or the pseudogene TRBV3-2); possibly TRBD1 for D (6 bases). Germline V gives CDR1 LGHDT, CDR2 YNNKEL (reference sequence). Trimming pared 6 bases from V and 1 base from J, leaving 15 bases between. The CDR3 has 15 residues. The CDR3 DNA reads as TGTGCCAGCAGTCCAATGGACAGAAGGAACACTGAAGCTTTCTTT. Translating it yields CASSPMDRRNTEAFF.

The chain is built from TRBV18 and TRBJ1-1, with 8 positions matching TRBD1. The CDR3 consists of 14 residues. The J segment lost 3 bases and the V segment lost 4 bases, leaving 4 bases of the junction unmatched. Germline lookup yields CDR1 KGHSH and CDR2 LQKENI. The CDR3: CASSRGQEYTEAFF. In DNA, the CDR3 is TGTGCCAGCTCACGGGGACAGGAATACACTGAAGCTTTCTTT.

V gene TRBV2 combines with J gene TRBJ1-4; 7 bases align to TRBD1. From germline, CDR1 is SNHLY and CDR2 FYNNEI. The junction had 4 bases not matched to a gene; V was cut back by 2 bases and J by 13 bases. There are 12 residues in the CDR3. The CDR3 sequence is CASSEWRDRLFF. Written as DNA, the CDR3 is TGTGCCAGCAGTGAATGGAGGGACAGACTGTTTTTT. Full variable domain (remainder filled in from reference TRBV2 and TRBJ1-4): EPEVTQTPSHQVTQMGQEVILRCVPISNHLYFYWYRQILGQKVEFLVSFYNNEISEKSEIFDDQFSVERPDGSNFTLKIRSTKLEDSAMYFCASSEWRDRLFFGSGTQLSVL.

The CDR3: CASGSHWGGQETQYF. The CDR3 nucleotides are TGTGCTAGTGGTTCTCATTGGGGGGGACAAGAGACCCAGTACTTC. The chain uses TRBV12-5 and TRBJ2-5; 7 nucleotides line up with TRBD2. Looked up from germline, CDR1 is LGHNT and CDR2 is FRNRAP. This CDR3 comprises 15 residues. Trimming cost V 4 bases and J 2 bases; bases outside gene matches: 7.

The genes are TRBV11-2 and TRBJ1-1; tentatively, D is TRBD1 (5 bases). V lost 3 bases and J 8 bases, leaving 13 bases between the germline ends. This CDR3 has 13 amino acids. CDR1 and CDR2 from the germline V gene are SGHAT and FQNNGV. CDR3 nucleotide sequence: TGTGCCAGCAGCTTGGAGGGGAAGGGGGAAGCTTTCTTT. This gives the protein CASSLEGKGEAFF.

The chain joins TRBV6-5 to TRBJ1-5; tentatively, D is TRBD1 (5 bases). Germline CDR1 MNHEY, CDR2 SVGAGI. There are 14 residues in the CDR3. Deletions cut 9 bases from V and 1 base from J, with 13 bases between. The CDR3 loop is CASRRDWSNQPQHF. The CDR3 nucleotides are TGTGCCAGTCGGAGGGACTGGAGCAATCAGCCCCAGCATTTT.

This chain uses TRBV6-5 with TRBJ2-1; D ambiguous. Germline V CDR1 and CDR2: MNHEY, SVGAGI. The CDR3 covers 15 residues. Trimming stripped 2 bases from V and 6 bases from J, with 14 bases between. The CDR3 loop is CASSYGTPSANEQFF. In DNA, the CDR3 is TGTGCCAGCAGTTACGGTACACCTTCCGCCAATGAGCAGTTCTTC.